These T cell receptor beta chains were read from a single sample in a study of T cell responses to AZD1222 COVID-19 vaccine. Data came from immunoSEQ multiplex PCR; TCRdb stores just in-frame clones and leaves some out. The sample carries 150,000 or so clones, around 89% recorded once. The input for sequencing was peripheral blood, taken on day 0 of AZD1222 vaccination. The receptors were sampled from an adult in good health. CDR3s include the opening cysteine and the closing phenylalanine or tryptophan. A D gene is named only where the DNA matches it firmly. Some rows have no size entry. The others give once, few or many, or a class for an expanded clone.

CDR3 DNA,CDR3 protein,V gene,J gene,clone size,D gene
TGCGCCAGCAGCCAAGTGACGGGGGCAGGGGATGGCTACACCTTC,CASSQVTGAGDGYTF,TRBV4-1,TRBJ1-2,.,.
TGTGCCAGCAGGCTGCAGGACAGGGTCACTGAAGCTTTCTTT,CASRLQDRVTEAFF,TRBV6-5,TRBJ1-1,.,TRBD1
TGTGCCAGCAGCTTCGAGACAGGGGTCTTCTATGGCTACACCTTC,CASSFETGVFYGYTF,TRBV5-5,TRBJ1-2,once,TRBD1
TGTGCCAGCAGTTTAGAAACCGGACTTGAAGCTTTCTTT,CASSLETGLEAFF,TRBV12-3/TRBV12-4,TRBJ1-1,.,.
TGTGCCAGCAGCTTAAGGGAGGGAGAGACCCAGTACTTC,CASSLREGETQYF,TRBV7-8,TRBJ2-5,.,TRBD2
TGTGCCACCTGGTCCGGGACTCGGGGCTACACCTTC,CATWSGTRGYTF,TRBV28,TRBJ1-2,.,.
TGTGCCAGCAGCTTAGGGGGGACAGTCCATTCACCCCTCCACTTT,CASSLGGTVHSPLHF,TRBV7-2,TRBJ1-6,once,TRBD1
TGTGCCAGCAGGCCTCAATCCCTGGGACGGACTGAAGCTTTCTTT,CASRPQSLGRTEAFF,TRBV6-5,TRBJ1-1,.,.
TGTGCCAGCAGCCGTGCTTTACAGGGTACTGAAGCTTTCTTT,CASSRALQGTEAFF,TRBV3-1/TRBV3-2,TRBJ1-1,.,.
TGTGCCAGCAGTCCCCCCGGGGAACCCGTGGGGGGAACCATATATTTT,CASSPPGEPVGGTIYF,TRBV27,TRBJ1-3,few,.
TGCGCCAGCAGTGTAACCCGGGACAGGGATAATCAGCCCCAGCATTTT,CASSVTRDRDNQPQHF,TRBV10-1,TRBJ1-5,.,TRBD1
TGTGCCAGCAGCAAAAGAGGGGACCACTGCACAGATACGCAGTATTTT,CASSKRGDHCTDTQYF,TRBV21-1,TRBJ2-3,.,.
TGTGCCAGCAGTGAATCCGGGCCAGCTTATGGCTACACCTTC,CASSESGPAYGYTF,TRBV25-1,TRBJ1-2,.,.
TGTGCCAGCAGCTTGGGGACTAGCTCTGGGGCCAACGTCCTGACTTTC,CASSLGTSSGANVLTF,TRBV5-4,TRBJ2-6,.,TRBD2
TGTGCCAGCAGCCGGATGGGGAGCTCCTACAATGAGCAGTTCTTC,CASSRMGSSYNEQFF,TRBV27,TRBJ2-1,.,.